These T cell receptor beta chains were read from a single sample in a study of blood T cell repertoires in COVID-19. Sequencing was performed with immunoSEQ multiplex PCR; in TCRdb, only in-frame clones are kept and a portion is missing. The sample comprises about 29,000 clones, 80% of which are singletons, and 40% to 55% rests with the top ten. Sequencing input: peripheral blood. These receptor sequences come from a woman in her 70s with acute or convalescent COVID-19. CDR3s include the opening cysteine and the closing phenylalanine or tryptophan. D genes are given only for firm matches. Rows may omit the clone size; those that give it use once, few, many or a size class.

TRBD1 . TRBJ2-1 TRBV5-1 16 CASSLVTGGTHNEQFF TGCGCCAGCAGCTTGGTCACAGGGGGCACACACAATGAGCAGTTCTTC
. . TRBJ2-7 TRBV9 14 CASSVDGGPYEQYF TGTGCCAGCAGCGTAGACGGGGGGCCCTACGAGCAGTACTTC
TRBD1 . TRBJ1-5 TRBV7-9 16 CASSLAAGGFVQPQHF TGTGCCAGCAGCTTAGCAGCAGGGGGCTTCGTTCAGCCCCAGCATTTT
. . TRBJ2-1 TRBV27 14 CATFRGRSYNEQFF TGTGCCACTTTTCGGGGAAGGTCCTACAATGAGCAGTTCTTC
TRBD2 . TRBJ2-1 TRBV7-9 14 CASSLAGTNNEQFF TGTGCCAGCAGCTTAGCCGGGACTAACAATGAGCAGTTCTTC
TRBD1 . TRBJ1-2 TRBV28 15 CASRGARQGAGGYTF TGTGCCAGCAGGGGAGCAAGACAGGGGGCTGGGGGCTACACCTTC
. . TRBJ1-2 TRBV7-2 12 CASSPTEYGYTF TGTGCCAGCAGTCCGACAGAATATGGCTACACCTTC
. . TRBJ2-5 TRBV20-1 11 CSTGPQETQYF TGCAGCACAGGACCCCAAGAGACCCAGTACTTC
. . TRBJ1-5 TRBV5-6 15 CASSPLSGGGQPQHF TGTGCCAGCAGCCCCTTATCGGGGGGCGGTCAGCCCCAGCATTTT
TRBD1 . TRBJ2-1 TRBV7-9 16 CASSSTVGQLFNEQFF TGTGCCAGCAGCTCTACCGTGGGACAGCTCTTCAATGAGCAGTTCTTC
. few TRBJ1-3 TRBV28 17 CASYEEAGKHSGNTIYF TGTGCCAGTTATGAGGAGGCAGGAAAGCACTCTGGAAACACCATATATTTT
TRBD1 . TRBJ2-3 TRBV19 15 CASSMGQGPWDTQYF TGTGCCAGTAGTATGGGACAGGGCCCCTGGGATACGCAGTATTTT
TRBD2 . TRBJ2-1 TRBV11-2 15 CASSFQSGGSNEQFF TGTGCCAGCAGCTTCCAAAGCGGGGGGTCCAATGAGCAGTTCTTC
. . TRBJ1-5 TRBV9 15 CASSVGGALGQPQHF TGTGCCAGCAGCGTAGGGGGAGCTCTGGGTCAGCCCCAGCATTTT
TRBD1 medium-sized TRBJ1-6 TRBV13 14 CASSRDRADSPLHF TGTGCCAGCAGCCGAGACAGGGCGGATTCACCCCTCCACTTT
. . TRBJ1-2 TRBV28 15 CASRHPKRFNYGYTF TGTGCCAGCAGACACCCGAAGAGGTTTAACTATGGCTACACCTTC
. . TRBJ1-4 TRBV5-5 14 CASTSGGPNEKLFF TGTGCCAGCACCTCGGGTGGTCCTAATGAAAAACTGTTTTTT